This TCR beta chain was found in a study of a mutant IDH1 vaccine in newly diagnosed glioma. Trimming removed 2 bases from V and 1 base from J, with 15 bases in between. CDR1 is ENHRY, CDR2 SYGVKD, per germline. The CDR3 length is 17 residues. Clones were read by immunoSEQ multiplex PCR, and TCRdb kept only the in-frame ones, dropping some. The sample carries approximately 54,000 clones, roughly 80% recorded once. This sample's time point: baseline, week 1 (first vaccination visit). This sample's treatment: pre-vaccination baseline after standard-of-care therapy. The TCR sequence derives from a man aged 18 to 29 with glioma. The sequenced sample was PBMCs, obtained from a glioma patient treated with radiotherapy, temozolomide or both. The chain carries TRBV10-3 and TRBJ1-5; a weak D match, TRBD1 (6 bases). The CDR3 region is CAISEVPHDRSNQPQHF. For the CDR3, the DNA is TGTGCCATCAGTGAGGTCCCACACGACAGGAGCAATCAGCCCCAGCATTTT.